This T cell receptor (beta chain) was sequenced for a study of T-cell reconstitution after alpha-beta-depleted transplantation in children. Study-wide points: There were reportedly several hundred expanded graft clones from which alpha-beta T cells came about two months after transplant. Several patients had high TCRbeta diversity at day 60; it came from surviving recipient T cells and thymic progenitors.

It was with unique molecular identifiers that the TCRbeta library was prepared. TCRdb re-derived calls from the PCR reads in MiXCR, one entry per CDR3 protein. The top ten hold approximately 30% of the sample, which has 400,000 to 450,000 distinct CDR3 sequences, roughly 44% seen once. Deletions cut 5 bases from V and 6 bases from J, with 8 bases between. Looked up from germline, CDR1 is MNHEY and CDR2 is SVGAGI. The CDR3 length is 12 residues. A remark on this clonotype: Its antigen remains unidentified.

This TCR came from a girl aged 2 to 10 with aplastic anemia, due to receive a stem cell transplant. The input for sequencing was PBMCs, taken before TCRalphabeta/CD19-depleted stem cell transplant. This chain connects TRBV6-5 to TRBJ2-1; D unclear. This CDR3 is CASSDITNEQFF. CDR3 nucleotide sequence: TGTGCCAGCAGTGATATCACCAATGAGCAGTTCTTC.